Below, one T cell receptor beta chain is given with its context. Germline CDR1 is SGDLS and CDR2 is YYNGEE. V was clipped by 3 bases and J by 2 bases; unmatched bases: 11. The CDR3 loop spans 16 amino acids. Vbeta (60) and Jbeta (13) primers were used in the PCR. The table came from immunoSEQ multiplex PCR; TCRdb's copy has only in-frame clones and leaves some out. The sample holds about 180,000 clones, around 78% seen once. This sample is part of a study of cytomegalovirus exposure and HLA in healthy donors. The overall study: HLA-typed donors were the source of around 87 million unique TCRs, which an early data release held.

This TCR came from a man aged 18-30 years in good health and CMV-seronegative. The chain employs TRBV9 and TRBJ2-7; 7 bases map to TRBD1. The sample consisted of PBMCs. The CDR3 DNA is TGTGCCAGCAGCGCCGCCACAGGGGTCCCCACCTACGAGCAGTACTTC. As protein: CASSAATGVPTYEQYF.